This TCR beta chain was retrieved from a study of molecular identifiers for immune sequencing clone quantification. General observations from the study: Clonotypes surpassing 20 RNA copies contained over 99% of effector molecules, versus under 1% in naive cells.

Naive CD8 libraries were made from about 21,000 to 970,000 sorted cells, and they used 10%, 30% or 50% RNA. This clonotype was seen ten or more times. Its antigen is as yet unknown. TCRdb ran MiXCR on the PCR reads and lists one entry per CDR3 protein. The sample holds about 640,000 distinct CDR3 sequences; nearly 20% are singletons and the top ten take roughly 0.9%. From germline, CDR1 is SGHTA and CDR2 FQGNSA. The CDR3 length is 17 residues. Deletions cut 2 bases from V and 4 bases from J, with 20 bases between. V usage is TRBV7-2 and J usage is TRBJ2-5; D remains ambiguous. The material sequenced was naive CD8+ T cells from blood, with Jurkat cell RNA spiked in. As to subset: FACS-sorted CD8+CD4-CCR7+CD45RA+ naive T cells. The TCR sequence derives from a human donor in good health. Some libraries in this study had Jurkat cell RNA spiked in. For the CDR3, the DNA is TGTGCCAGCAGCTTACCCCAGGCGCTGCTCCTCACAGAGACCCAGTACTTC. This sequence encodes CASSLPQALLLTETQYF.